The rows below give T cell receptor beta chains drawn from one sample of a study of graft-versus-host responses after intestinal transplantation. Antigens of these TCRs are unknown. Assay used: immunoSEQ multiplex PCR; TCRdb lists only in-frame clones, some missing. Of nearly 90,000 clones listed, around 86% are singletons. This sample comprised unstimulated CD8+ T cells sorted from spleen or lymph node cells, obtained before intestinal transplant. The receptors originated from a human donor who received an intestinal transplant. CDR3s include the opening cysteine and the closing phenylalanine or tryptophan. The D gene is left open where the match is weak. Not all rows give a size; the values are once, few, many and, for expanded clones, a class.

d_call: TRBD1; v_call: TRBV5-1; clone_size: once; j_call: TRBJ2-7; cdr3_length: 15; cdr3_aa: CASSPGQGYSYEQYF; cdr3_nt: TGCGCCAGCAGCCCGGGACAGGGGTACTCCTACGAGCAGTACTTC
d_call: TRBD1; v_call: TRBV28; clone_size: -; j_call: TRBJ2-1; cdr3_length: 14; cdr3_aa: CASSLGDRVSEQFF; cdr3_nt: TGTGCCAGCAGTTTAGGGGACAGGGTTTCTGAGCAGTTCTTC
d_call: -; v_call: TRBV5-6; clone_size: few; j_call: TRBJ1-2; cdr3_length: 14; cdr3_aa: CASSLGGLNYGYTF; cdr3_nt: TGTGCCAGCAGCTTGGGGGGGCTGAACTATGGCTACACCTTC
d_call: -; v_call: TRBV11-2; clone_size: -; j_call: TRBJ2-7; cdr3_length: 17; cdr3_aa: CASSKGFGGPSSYEQYF; cdr3_nt: TGTGCCAGCAGCAAAGGGTTCGGGGGGCCAAGCTCCTACGAGCAGTACTTC
d_call: -; v_call: TRBV19; clone_size: -; j_call: TRBJ1-3; cdr3_length: 15; cdr3_aa: CASSIGGFPGNTIYF; cdr3_nt: TGTGCCAGTAGTATAGGGGGTTTCCCTGGAAACACCATATATTTT
d_call: -; v_call: TRBV19; clone_size: once; j_call: TRBJ1-5; cdr3_length: 13; cdr3_aa: CASSIILNQPQHF; cdr3_nt: TGTGCCAGTAGTATAATACTAAATCAGCCCCAGCATTTT
d_call: TRBD2; v_call: TRBV28; clone_size: few; j_call: TRBJ2-7; cdr3_length: 16; cdr3_aa: CASSPFRLAGRGEQYF; cdr3_nt: TGTGCCAGCAGTCCCTTCCGACTAGCGGGAAGGGGCGAGCAGTACTTC
d_call: -; v_call: TRBV6-5; clone_size: -; j_call: TRBJ1-6; cdr3_length: 15; cdr3_aa: CASTEWDLNNSPLHF; cdr3_nt: TGTGCCAGCACCGAGTGGGATCTGAATAATTCACCCCTCCACTTT
d_call: -; v_call: TRBV6-5; clone_size: once; j_call: TRBJ2-1; cdr3_length: 14; cdr3_aa: CASSLEDTDNEQFF; cdr3_nt: TGTGCCAGCAGCCTCGAGGATACAGACAATGAGCAGTTCTTC
d_call: TRBD1; v_call: TRBV13; clone_size: many; j_call: TRBJ2-2; cdr3_length: 14; cdr3_aa: CASSGTVNTGELFF; cdr3_nt: TGTGCCAGCAGCGGGACAGTCAACACCGGGGAGCTGTTTTTT
d_call: TRBD2; v_call: TRBV7-2; clone_size: -; j_call: TRBJ2-7; cdr3_length: 18; cdr3_aa: CASSPQPVVAGGEYEQYF; cdr3_nt: TGTGCCAGCAGCCCCCAACCCGTGGTAGCGGGGGGTGAGTACGAGCAGTACTTC
d_call: TRBD1; v_call: TRBV27; clone_size: -; j_call: TRBJ2-7; cdr3_length: 14; cdr3_aa: CARIQGGLVYEQYF; cdr3_nt: TGTGCCAGGATACAGGGGGGTTTAGTGTACGAGCAGTACTTC
d_call: -; v_call: TRBV11-2; clone_size: -; j_call: TRBJ1-6; cdr3_length: 16; cdr3_aa: CASSLGVQSLFPPLHF; cdr3_nt: TGTGCCAGCAGCTTAGGGGTACAGTCGTTGTTCCCACCCCTCCACTTT
d_call: -; v_call: TRBV28; clone_size: -; j_call: TRBJ2-1; cdr3_length: 13; cdr3_aa: CASSLSQYNEQFF; cdr3_nt: TGTGCCAGCAGTTTATCCCAGTACAATGAGCAGTTCTTC
d_call: -; v_call: TRBV5-1; clone_size: -; j_call: TRBJ2-3; cdr3_length: 14; cdr3_aa: CASSPWTATDTQYF; cdr3_nt: TGCGCCAGCAGCCCCTGGACAGCCACAGATACGCAGTATTTT
d_call: TRBD1; v_call: TRBV6-1; clone_size: -; j_call: TRBJ1-1; cdr3_length: 18; cdr3_aa: CASSEALRSDRGGTEAFF; cdr3_nt: TGTGCCAGCAGTGAAGCACTGAGGTCGGACAGGGGAGGGACTGAAGCTTTCTTT
d_call: -; v_call: TRBV13; clone_size: -; j_call: TRBJ2-5; cdr3_length: 12; cdr3_aa: CASSSRWETQYF; cdr3_nt: TGTGCCAGCAGCTCGAGGTGGGAGACCCAGTACTTC
d_call: -; v_call: TRBV7-3; clone_size: -; j_call: TRBJ2-2; cdr3_length: 14; cdr3_aa: CASSLSGDTGELFF; cdr3_nt: TGTGCCAGCAGCTTAAGTGGGGACACCGGGGAGCTGTTTTTT
d_call: -; v_call: TRBV29-1; clone_size: -; j_call: TRBJ2-1; cdr3_length: 10; cdr3_aa: CIARGNEQFF; cdr3_nt: TGCATCGCGCGGGGAAATGAGCAGTTCTTC
d_call: -; v_call: TRBV14; clone_size: -; j_call: TRBJ1-1; cdr3_length: 12; cdr3_aa: CASSHENTEAFF; cdr3_nt: TGTGCCAGCAGCCATGAGAACACTGAAGCTTTCTTT
d_call: -; v_call: TRBV30; clone_size: -; j_call: TRBJ2-3; cdr3_length: 13; cdr3_aa: CAWSVSNTDTQYF; cdr3_nt: TGTGCCTGGAGTGTGTCTAACACAGATACGCAGTATTTT
d_call: -; v_call: TRBV9; clone_size: once; j_call: TRBJ1-4; cdr3_length: 15; cdr3_aa: CASSTVTGTNEKLFF; cdr3_nt: TGTGCCAGCAGCACTGTGACAGGAACTAATGAAAAACTGTTTTTT
d_call: -; v_call: TRBV28; clone_size: once; j_call: TRBJ2-1; cdr3_length: 16; cdr3_aa: CASSPEDSSALNEQFF; cdr3_nt: TGTGCCAGCAGTCCCGAGGACTCGTCGGCCCTTAATGAGCAGTTCTTC
d_call: TRBD2; v_call: TRBV10-1; clone_size: -; j_call: TRBJ2-3; cdr3_length: 18; cdr3_aa: CASSGGAGASSRTDTQYF; cdr3_nt: TGCGCCAGCAGTGGGGGAGCGGGAGCTTCGTCTCGCACAGATACGCAGTATTTT
d_call: TRBD1; v_call: TRBV11-3; clone_size: -; j_call: TRBJ2-5; cdr3_length: 17; cdr3_aa: CASSLDPTGWSQETQYF; cdr3_nt: TGTGCCAGCAGCTTAGATCCGACAGGGTGGTCACAAGAGACCCAGTACTTC
d_call: TRBD1; v_call: TRBV7-3; clone_size: -; j_call: TRBJ2-3; cdr3_length: 15; cdr3_aa: CASSYGTGKADTQYF; cdr3_nt: TGTGCCAGCAGCTATGGGACAGGGAAGGCAGATACGCAGTATTTT
d_call: TRBD1; v_call: TRBV11-2; clone_size: -; j_call: TRBJ2-5; cdr3_length: 17; cdr3_aa: CASSPQGARITRETQYF; cdr3_nt: TGTGCCAGCAGCCCACAGGGGGCGAGGATCACCAGGGAGACCCAGTACTTC
d_call: -; v_call: TRBV5-1; clone_size: -; j_call: TRBJ2-5; cdr3_length: 15; cdr3_aa: CASSFRQPRTETQYF; cdr3_nt: TGCGCCAGCAGCTTCCGACAGCCGAGGACAGAGACCCAGTACTTC
d_call: -; v_call: TRBV2; clone_size: -; j_call: TRBJ2-1; cdr3_length: 14; cdr3_aa: CASSEDPSYNEQFF; cdr3_nt: TGTGCCAGCAGCGAAGACCCAAGTTACAATGAGCAGTTCTTC
d_call: -; v_call: TRBV5-5; clone_size: once; j_call: TRBJ2-1; cdr3_length: 14; cdr3_aa: CASSLVVADNEQFF; cdr3_nt: TGTGCCAGCAGCTTGGTGGTAGCCGACAATGAGCAGTTCTTC
d_call: -; v_call: TRBV6-4; clone_size: -; j_call: TRBJ1-6; cdr3_length: 14; cdr3_aa: CASSDGGDNSPLHF; cdr3_nt: TGTGCCAGCAGTGACGGTGGCGATAATTCACCCCTCCACTTT
d_call: -; v_call: TRBV6-1; clone_size: -; j_call: TRBJ1-2; cdr3_length: 14; cdr3_aa: CASRAGWLGYGYTF; cdr3_nt: TGTGCCAGCAGGGCAGGGTGGCTTGGCTATGGCTACACCTTC
d_call: TRBD1; v_call: TRBV4-1; clone_size: -; j_call: TRBJ1-1; cdr3_length: 12; cdr3_aa: CASSHEGAGAFF; cdr3_nt: TGCGCCAGCAGCCATGAGGGGGCTGGAGCTTTCTTT
d_call: -; v_call: TRBV19; clone_size: -; j_call: TRBJ2-7; cdr3_length: 14; cdr3_aa: CASSITGSSYEQYF; cdr3_nt: TGTGCCAGTAGTATAACAGGGAGCTCCTACGAGCAGTACTTC
d_call: -; v_call: TRBV27; clone_size: -; j_call: TRBJ1-1; cdr3_length: 15; cdr3_aa: CASSLSGDSDTEAFF; cdr3_nt: TGTGCCAGCAGTCTCTCAGGGGATTCGGACACTGAAGCTTTCTTT
d_call: -; v_call: TRBV6-1; clone_size: -; j_call: TRBJ2-3; cdr3_length: 17; cdr3_aa: CASSEDVERVGTDTQYF; cdr3_nt: TGTGCCAGCAGTGAAGATGTTGAGCGGGTTGGGACAGATACGCAGTATTTT
d_call: -; v_call: TRBV5-1; clone_size: -; j_call: TRBJ2-7; cdr3_length: 14; cdr3_aa: CASSSPDGLREQYF; cdr3_nt: TGCGCCAGCAGCTCGCCCGACGGTCTGCGGGAGCAGTACTTC
d_call: -; v_call: TRBV6-5; clone_size: -; j_call: TRBJ1-2; cdr3_length: 14; cdr3_aa: CATAKPGLLHHYTF; cdr3_nt: TGTGCCACCGCAAAGCCAGGGTTGCTACACCACTACACCTTC
d_call: -; v_call: TRBV19; clone_size: -; j_call: TRBJ2-5; cdr3_length: 11; cdr3_aa: CASSNKETQYF; cdr3_nt: TGTGCCAGTTCGAACAAAGAGACCCAGTACTTC
d_call: -; v_call: TRBV5-1; clone_size: -; j_call: TRBJ2-1; cdr3_length: 13; cdr3_aa: CASSLNEGNEQFF; cdr3_nt: TGCGCCAGCAGCCTCAACGAGGGAAATGAGCAGTTCTTC
d_call: -; v_call: TRBV9; clone_size: -; j_call: TRBJ2-2; cdr3_length: 18; cdr3_aa: CASSVAFRGPGNTGELFF; cdr3_nt: TGTGCCAGCAGCGTAGCATTTCGGGGGCCAGGAAACACCGGGGAGCTGTTTTTT
d_call: -; v_call: TRBV11-2; clone_size: -; j_call: TRBJ1-2; cdr3_length: 16; cdr3_aa: CASSLDPGGGGYGYTF; cdr3_nt: TGTGCCAGCAGCTTAGACCCCGGGGGAGGGGGCTATGGCTACACCTTC
d_call: TRBD1; v_call: TRBV5-4; clone_size: -; j_call: TRBJ2-1; cdr3_length: 15; cdr3_aa: CASSSGQGPLNEQFF; cdr3_nt: TGTGCCAGCAGCTCCGGACAGGGGCCCCTCAATGAGCAGTTCTTC